The clone carrying this T cell receptor beta chain was observed many times. Its specificity is not known. Making use of molecular barcodes, quantitative 5'-RACE generated TCR beta libraries. TCRdb reanalysed the 5' RACE reads using MiXCR and keeps one entry per CDR3 protein. Of 250,000 to 400,000 distinct CDR3 sequences listed, around a tenth are singletons. Germline V gene data show CDR1 as GTSNPN and CDR2 as SVGIG (reference sequence). After removal of 1 base from V and 9 bases from J, the junction contained 9 bases not matched to a gene. The CDR3 is made up of 16 amino acids. The source of the sample is a study of CD8 T cells in ankylosing spondylitis. Overall study findings and caveats: A motif in TCR beta, a set of eight or nine highly homologous variants, appeared characteristic of ankylosing spondylitis blood.

This chain uses TRBV30 with TRBJ1-6; 10 bases fit TRBD1. This TCR was recovered from a female donor with ankylosing spondylitis or in good health (not recorded which). Sequencing input: blood, either unsorted or a sorted T cell fraction (not recorded which). CDR3 nucleotide sequence: TGTGCCTGGAGTGGGGACAGGGGCGTATCTGGTTCACCCCTCCACTTT. Amino acids: CAWSGDRGVSGSPLHF.